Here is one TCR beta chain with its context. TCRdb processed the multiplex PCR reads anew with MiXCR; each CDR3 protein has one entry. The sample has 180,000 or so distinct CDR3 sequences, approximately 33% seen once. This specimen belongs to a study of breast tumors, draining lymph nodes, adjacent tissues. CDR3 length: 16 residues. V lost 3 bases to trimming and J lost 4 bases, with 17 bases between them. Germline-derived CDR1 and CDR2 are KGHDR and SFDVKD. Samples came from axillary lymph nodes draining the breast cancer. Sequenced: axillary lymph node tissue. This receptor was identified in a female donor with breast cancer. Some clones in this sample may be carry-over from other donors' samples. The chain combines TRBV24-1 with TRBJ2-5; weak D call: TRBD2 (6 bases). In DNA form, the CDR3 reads TGTGCCACCAGTGATACTGGCAGCGGGCGAAGAGAGACCCAGTACTTC. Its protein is CATSDTGSGRRETQYF.